This T cell receptor (beta chain) emerged from a study of shared T cell receptors in the human thymus. Per germline, CDR1 MNHEY and CDR2 SMNVEV (reference sequence). After removal of 7 bases from V and 1 base from J, the junction contained 2 bases not matched to a gene. The CDR3 contains 14 residues. Sequencing was performed with immunoSEQ multiplex PCR; in TCRdb, only in-frame clones are kept and a portion is missing. The data show roughly 560,000 clones, 75% to 80% seen once. These data also featured in a second study, about human thymus T cells. From that second work: During corrective heart surgery, resections were taken, and the thymus tissue came from them.

The receptor was isolated from a boy under two years old with a congenital heart defect. Sequenced sample: thymocytes. The chain has TRBV27 and TRBJ2-3; 10 bases align to TRBD2. In nucleotides, the CDR3 is TGTGCCAGCACAGCGGGAGGGGGCACAGATACGCAGTATTTT. Translation gives CASTAGGGTDTQYF.